The clone carrying this T cell receptor beta chain was recorded at least ten times. Its antigen is still unknown. The data derive from a study of T cells in Graves' hyperthyroidism and ophthalmopathy. Trimming pared 4 bases from V and 2 bases from J, leaving 13 bases between. The germline CDR1 and CDR2 sequences are SEHNR and FQNEAQ (reference sequence). The CDR3 runs to 15 residues. Study-level findings and limits: Most thyroid clonotypes expanded above 0.001 appeared in blood too. Ophthalmopathy was predicted by the model a median of about six months ahead of onset.

Criteria for exclusion of patients were uncontrolled infection, other autoimmune disease, pregnancy or lactation. Diagnoses were established using clinical symptoms, serum thyroxine and TRAb, thyroid ultrasound and orbital computed tomography. Amplified regions were TCR beta CDR3 sequences from RNA transcripts. The TCR CDR3 was amplified in a first-round RT-PCR using the HTBI primer set. Via MiXCR, TCRdb re-called the multiplex PCR reads, giving one row per CDR3 protein. The table includes about 420,000 distinct CDR3 sequences, about an eighth detected once. The rearrangement uses TRBV7-9 and TRBJ2-3, with a possible D match to TRBD2 (5 bases). This TCR derives from a woman between 18 and 29 years old with Graves' hyperthyroidism. Sequencing input: blood. Here the CDR3 reads CASSYRWGATDTQYF. CDR3 nucleotides: TGTGCCAGCAGCTACCGATGGGGAGCCACAGATACGCAGTATTTT.